These T cell receptor beta chains were read from a single sample in a study of cytomegalovirus exposure and HLA in healthy donors. TCRdb's table, derived via immunoSEQ multiplex PCR, lists solely in-frame clones and lacks some. The sample holds roughly 110,000 clones; 82% are singletons and the top ten take roughly 2.5%. Material: PBMCs. Receptors were obtained from a woman between 18 and 29 years old in good health and CMV-seronegative. The CDR3 runs from the conserved cysteine through the conserved F or W. A D gene is named only where the DNA matches it firmly. Part of the rows lack a size; the others show once, few, many or a class for expanded clones.

d_call: TRBD1
clone_size: .
j_call: TRBJ2-7
v_call: TRBV28
cdr3_nt: TGTGCCAGCAGTTTGCGAGGACAGGGCTCCTACGAGCAGTACTTC
cdr3_aa: CASSLRGQGSYEQYF

d_call: .
clone_size: .
j_call: TRBJ2-7
v_call: TRBV28
cdr3_nt: TGTGCCAGCGGCGCGGCTAACTACGAGCAGTACTTC
cdr3_aa: CASGAANYEQYF

d_call: .
clone_size: .
j_call: TRBJ1-5
v_call: TRBV19
cdr3_nt: TGTGCCAGTAGTGATGAGAGCAATCAGCCCCAGCATTTT
cdr3_aa: CASSDESNQPQHF

d_call: TRBD1
clone_size: .
j_call: TRBJ1-6
v_call: TRBV5-1
cdr3_nt: TGCGCCAGCAGCTTGTCAGGGGGTTCCTATAATTCACCCCTCCACTTT
cdr3_aa: CASSLSGGSYNSPLHF

d_call: TRBD1
clone_size: .
j_call: TRBJ2-2
v_call: TRBV2
cdr3_nt: TGTGCCATGGACAGGGGGGCGGTCACCGGGGAGCTGTTTTTT
cdr3_aa: CAMDRGAVTGELFF

d_call: .
clone_size: .
j_call: TRBJ1-1
v_call: TRBV18
cdr3_nt: TGTGCCAGCTCGCGACTAGAGGAAGCTTTCTTT
cdr3_aa: CASSRLEEAFF

d_call: TRBD2
clone_size: .
j_call: TRBJ2-3
v_call: TRBV30
cdr3_nt: TGTGCCTGGAGTGTCTTCCGACTAGCGGGGCCCGATACGCAGTATTTT
cdr3_aa: CAWSVFRLAGPDTQYF

d_call: .
clone_size: few
j_call: TRBJ1-5
v_call: TRBV4-2
cdr3_nt: TGTGCCAGCAGCCAAGAAGAAGCCCTCGGTCAGCCCCAGCATTTT
cdr3_aa: CASSQEEALGQPQHF

d_call: .
clone_size: .
j_call: TRBJ2-7
v_call: TRBV6-1
cdr3_nt: TGTGCCAGCAGCGAAACCTACCCAGGGCAGTACTTC
cdr3_aa: CASSETYPGQYF

d_call: TRBD2
clone_size: .
j_call: TRBJ2-1
v_call: TRBV7-8
cdr3_nt: TGTGCCAGCAGCCCCAGGACTAGCGGGCTCTTCTCCTACAATGAGCAGTTCTTC
cdr3_aa: CASSPRTSGLFSYNEQFF

d_call: .
clone_size: .
j_call: TRBJ1-6
v_call: TRBV9
cdr3_nt: TGTGCCAGCAGCCTACATGGCGGGTCTAATTCACCCCTCCACTTT
cdr3_aa: CASSLHGGSNSPLHF

d_call: .
clone_size: .
j_call: TRBJ2-5
v_call: TRBV19
cdr3_nt: TGTGCCAGTAAACATAGACAACAGGTGGGGGAGACCCAGTACTTC
cdr3_aa: CASKHRQQVGETQYF

d_call: TRBD2
clone_size: .
j_call: TRBJ2-3
v_call: TRBV28
cdr3_nt: TGTGCCAGCAGTTTAGTTGGACTAGCAGATAACACAGATACGCAGTATTTT
cdr3_aa: CASSLVGLADNTDTQYF

d_call: .
clone_size: .
j_call: TRBJ1-2
v_call: TRBV7-2
cdr3_nt: TGTGCCAGCGCCAGGGCTGGTTATGGCTACACCTTC
cdr3_aa: CASARAGYGYTF

d_call: .
clone_size: .
j_call: TRBJ2-1
v_call: TRBV7-8
cdr3_nt: TGTGCCAGCAGCTTAGCAGCCTCGCGGTTGAGCTCCTACAATGAGCAGTTCTTC
cdr3_aa: CASSLAASRLSSYNEQFF

d_call: TRBD1
clone_size: .
j_call: TRBJ1-1
v_call: TRBV6-5
cdr3_nt: TGTGCCAGCAGTCCACCGACAGGGGTGAACACTGAAGCTTTCTTT
cdr3_aa: CASSPPTGVNTEAFF

d_call: .
clone_size: .
j_call: TRBJ2-3
v_call: TRBV6-1
cdr3_nt: TGTGCCAGCAGTGCTCAGCGGAACACAGATACGCAGTATTTT
cdr3_aa: CASSAQRNTDTQYF

d_call: TRBD1
clone_size: .
j_call: TRBJ1-4
v_call: TRBV18
cdr3_nt: TGTGCCAGCTCACCCTCGGACAGGGTAAATGAAAAACTGTTTTTT
cdr3_aa: CASSPSDRVNEKLFF

d_call: TRBD2
clone_size: .
j_call: TRBJ2-7
v_call: TRBV5-4
cdr3_nt: TGTGCCAGCAGCTTGGCTCAACTAGCGTCCGAGCAGTACTTC
cdr3_aa: CASSLAQLASEQYF

d_call: .
clone_size: once
j_call: TRBJ1-5
v_call: TRBV19
cdr3_nt: TGTGCCAGTAGTAGCGTTGGGGGGTATAGCAATCAGCCCCAGCATTTT
cdr3_aa: CASSSVGGYSNQPQHF

d_call: .
clone_size: few
j_call: TRBJ1-2
v_call: TRBV6-5
cdr3_nt: TGTGCCAGCAGACCCCATGAAGAGAACTATGGCTACACCTTC
cdr3_aa: CASRPHEENYGYTF

d_call: .
clone_size: .
j_call: TRBJ2-1
v_call: TRBV11-2
cdr3_nt: TGTGCCAGCAGCCCGGGGTCCGTCTACAATGAGCAGTTCTTC
cdr3_aa: CASSPGSVYNEQFF

d_call: .
clone_size: .
j_call: TRBJ2-5
v_call: TRBV7-2
cdr3_nt: TGTGCCAGCAGCCTTGCCAGGGGCACGGAGACCCAGTACTTC
cdr3_aa: CASSLARGTETQYF

d_call: .
clone_size: .
j_call: TRBJ1-1
v_call: TRBV5-8
cdr3_nt: TGTGCCAGCAGCTATAGGACCGGCAGAGGGACTGAAGCTTTCTTT
cdr3_aa: CASSYRTGRGTEAFF

d_call: .
clone_size: .
j_call: TRBJ1-4
v_call: TRBV7-7
cdr3_nt: TGTGCCAGCAGCTTGGGCGGGGGGCTTAATGAAAAACTGTTTTTT
cdr3_aa: CASSLGGGLNEKLFF

d_call: TRBD2
clone_size: .
j_call: TRBJ2-2
v_call: TRBV19
cdr3_nt: TGTGCCAGTAGAACCCCGGGACTAGCGGGAGGGACCGGGGAGCTGTTTTTT
cdr3_aa: CASRTPGLAGGTGELFF

d_call: .
clone_size: once
j_call: TRBJ2-7
v_call: TRBV7-8
cdr3_nt: TGTGCCAGCAGCCGTAGCGACTCCTACGAGCAGTACTTC
cdr3_aa: CASSRSDSYEQYF

d_call: TRBD2
clone_size: .
j_call: TRBJ2-7
v_call: TRBV10-3
cdr3_nt: TGTGCCATCAGTGACCCAACTAGCGGGAGTTCCTACGAGCAGTACTTC
cdr3_aa: CAISDPTSGSSYEQYF

d_call: .
clone_size: few
j_call: TRBJ2-2
v_call: TRBV5-1
cdr3_nt: TGCGCCAGCAGCTTGGAAGGAGCACCCGGGGAGCTGTTTTTT
cdr3_aa: CASSLEGAPGELFF

d_call: TRBD2
clone_size: .
j_call: TRBJ2-2
v_call: TRBV4-1
cdr3_nt: TGCGCCAGCAGCCAAGTAGCGGGAGGTAGCACCGGGGAGCTGTTTTTT
cdr3_aa: CASSQVAGGSTGELFF

d_call: TRBD1
clone_size: .
j_call: TRBJ1-6
v_call: TRBV9
cdr3_nt: TGTGCCAGCAGCCCTGGACAGGGGGATAATTCACCCCTCCACTTT
cdr3_aa: CASSPGQGDNSPLHF

d_call: TRBD1
clone_size: .
j_call: TRBJ2-1
v_call: TRBV28
cdr3_nt: TGTGCCAGCAGTCCCGAGGGACAGGGCTCCTACAATGAGCAGTTCTTC
cdr3_aa: CASSPEGQGSYNEQFF

d_call: .
clone_size: .
j_call: TRBJ2-5
v_call: TRBV28
cdr3_nt: TGTGCCAGCAGTCACAGGGCCCAAGAGACCCAGTACTTC
cdr3_aa: CASSHRAQETQYF

d_call: .
clone_size: few
j_call: TRBJ1-3
v_call: TRBV4-3
cdr3_nt: TGCGCCAGCAGCCAAGAGAGGGCTGATACCATATATTTT
cdr3_aa: CASSQERADTIYF

d_call: .
clone_size: .
j_call: TRBJ2-1
v_call: TRBV30
cdr3_nt: TGTGCCTGGAGGTATACTAGTATGGGTGAGCAGTTCTTC
cdr3_aa: CAWRYTSMGEQFF

d_call: .
clone_size: .
j_call: TRBJ2-3
v_call: TRBV29-1
cdr3_nt: TGCAGCGTTGACCCCCAGGGATCCCGCGGCGATACGCAGTATTTT
cdr3_aa: CSVDPQGSRGDTQYF

d_call: TRBD2
clone_size: .
j_call: TRBJ2-7
v_call: TRBV6-5
cdr3_nt: TGTGCCGTCAGCGGGGAGACCTACGAGCAGTACTTC
cdr3_aa: CAVSGETYEQYF

d_call: .
clone_size: .
j_call: TRBJ2-3
v_call: TRBV7-2
cdr3_nt: TGTGCCAGCAGCTTAGCGGGACATAACACAGATACGCAGTATTTT
cdr3_aa: CASSLAGHNTDTQYF

d_call: .
clone_size: few
j_call: TRBJ2-7
v_call: TRBV6-6
cdr3_nt: TGTGCCAGCAGCCAAACTAGAAAGAACTACGAGCAGTACTTC
cdr3_aa: CASSQTRKNYEQYF

d_call: TRBD1
clone_size: .
j_call: TRBJ1-1
v_call: TRBV19
cdr3_nt: TGTGCCAGTAGTTCCGGGACAGTTCACACTGAAGCTTTCTTT
cdr3_aa: CASSSGTVHTEAFF

d_call: .
clone_size: few
j_call: TRBJ1-1
v_call: TRBV6-1
cdr3_nt: TGTGCCAGCACCCTGGGGACTGTTGAAGCTTTCTTT
cdr3_aa: CASTLGTVEAFF

d_call: TRBD2
clone_size: .
j_call: TRBJ2-5
v_call: TRBV15
cdr3_nt: TGTGCCACCAGCTCGATGGAGCGGGGGCGAATCCAAGAGACCCAGTACTTC
cdr3_aa: CATSSMERGRIQETQYF

d_call: TRBD1
clone_size: .
j_call: TRBJ1-6
v_call: TRBV28
cdr3_nt: TGTGCCAGCATTCCGGGACAGGAGAATTCACCCCTCCACTTT
cdr3_aa: CASIPGQENSPLHF

d_call: .
clone_size: .
j_call: TRBJ1-4
v_call: TRBV6-6
cdr3_nt: TGTGCCAGCAGTTGGGGCACTAATGAAAAACTGTTTTTT
cdr3_aa: CASSWGTNEKLFF

d_call: .
clone_size: .
j_call: TRBJ1-3
v_call: TRBV28
cdr3_nt: TGTGCCAGCAGTTTTCTCGCCGGTGGAAACACCATATATTTT
cdr3_aa: CASSFLAGGNTIYF

d_call: .
clone_size: .
j_call: TRBJ2-3
v_call: TRBV28
cdr3_nt: TGTGCCAGCAGTTCCCCTCTTGGGGCCAGCGTCGGCGATACGCAGTATTTT
cdr3_aa: CASSSPLGASVGDTQYF

d_call: .
clone_size: .
j_call: TRBJ1-5
v_call: TRBV7-6
cdr3_nt: TGTGCCAGCAGCTCTGGGGGGTGGTCCGATCAGCCCCAGCATTTT
cdr3_aa: CASSSGGWSDQPQHF

d_call: .
clone_size: .
j_call: TRBJ1-2
v_call: TRBV14
cdr3_nt: TGTGCCAGCAGCCAAGTGGGCGCTAACTATGGCTACACCTTC
cdr3_aa: CASSQVGANYGYTF

d_call: .
clone_size: .
j_call: TRBJ2-1
v_call: TRBV9
cdr3_nt: TGTGCCAGCAGCGTAAATCCGAATGAGCAGTTCTTC
cdr3_aa: CASSVNPNEQFF

d_call: TRBD1
clone_size: .
j_call: TRBJ1-1
v_call: TRBV7-2
cdr3_nt: TGTGCCAGCAGCTTCAGGGGGCAGGGGACTGAAGCTTTCTTT
cdr3_aa: CASSFRGQGTEAFF

d_call: .
clone_size: .
j_call: TRBJ1-1
v_call: TRBV19
cdr3_nt: TGTGCCAGGCGCATCGGAGGGGACACTGAAGCTTTCTTT
cdr3_aa: CARRIGGDTEAFF

d_call: TRBD1
clone_size: .
j_call: TRBJ1-3
v_call: TRBV4-1
cdr3_nt: TGCGCCAGCAGCCGCTCAGGGACAGGGTCTGGAAACACCATATATTTT
cdr3_aa: CASSRSGTGSGNTIYF

d_call: TRBD1
clone_size: .
j_call: TRBJ2-1
v_call: TRBV28
cdr3_nt: TGTGCCGGGGGGGGAAGGGGACAGGGTTACAATGAGCAGTTCTTC
cdr3_aa: CAGGGRGQGYNEQFF

d_call: .
clone_size: .
j_call: TRBJ1-1
v_call: TRBV14
cdr3_nt: TGTGCCAGCAGCCAAGTACGGGCTGAAGCTTTCTTT
cdr3_aa: CASSQVRAEAFF

d_call: .
clone_size: once
j_call: TRBJ2-5
v_call: TRBV2
cdr3_nt: TGTGCCAGCAGCCACAAAGAGACCCAGTACTTC
cdr3_aa: CASSHKETQYF

d_call: TRBD1
clone_size: .
j_call: TRBJ1-1
v_call: TRBV7-9
cdr3_nt: TGTGCCAGCAGCTTAACCGGAGACAGGGGGCTTTGGAGAGCTTTCTTT
cdr3_aa: CASSLTGDRGLWRAFF